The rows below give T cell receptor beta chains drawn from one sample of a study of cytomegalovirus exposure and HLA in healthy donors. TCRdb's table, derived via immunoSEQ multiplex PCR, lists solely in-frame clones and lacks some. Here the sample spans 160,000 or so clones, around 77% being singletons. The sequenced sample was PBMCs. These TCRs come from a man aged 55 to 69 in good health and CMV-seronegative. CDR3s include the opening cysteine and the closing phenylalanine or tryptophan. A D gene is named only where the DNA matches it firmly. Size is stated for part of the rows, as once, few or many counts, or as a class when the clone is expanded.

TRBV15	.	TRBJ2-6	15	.	TGTGCCACCAGCAGAGGGGCGGGGATGGCCAACGTCCTGACTTTC	CATSRGAGMANVLTF
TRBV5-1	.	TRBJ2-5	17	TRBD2	TGCGCCAGCAGCTTAGGATCTAGCGGGATCCTCCAAGAGACCCAGTACTTC	CASSLGSSGILQETQYF
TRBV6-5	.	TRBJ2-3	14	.	TGTGCCAGCAGTTACTCTCTAGTAGCGGATACGCAGTATTTT	CASSYSLVADTQYF
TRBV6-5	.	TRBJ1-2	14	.	TGTGCCAGCAGACAAAACAGGGCTGGCTATGGCTACACCTTC	CASRQNRAGYGYTF
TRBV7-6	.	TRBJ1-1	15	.	TGTGCCAGCAGCTCCACGACCCCCACAGGGAGTGAAGCTTTCTTT	CASSSTTPTGSEAFF
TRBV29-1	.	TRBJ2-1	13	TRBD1	TGCAGCGTTGAGTTATCAGGGGGTGATGAGCAGTTCTTC	CSVELSGGDEQFF
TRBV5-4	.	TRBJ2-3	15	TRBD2	TGTGCCAGCAGCTCTAGCGGGAGGGCCAGCCATACGCAGTATTTT	CASSSSGRASHTQYF
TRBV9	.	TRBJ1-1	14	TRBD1	TGTGCCAGCAGCGCGACAGGGTGGAACACTGAAGCTTTCTTT	CASSATGWNTEAFF
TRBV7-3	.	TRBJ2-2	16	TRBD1	TGTGCCAGCAGCTCCACCGGGACAGCTAACACCGGGGAGCTGTTTTTT	CASSSTGTANTGELFF
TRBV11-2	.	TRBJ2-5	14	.	TGTGCCAGCAGCCCCGACAGGAACGATAGGACCCAGTACTTC	CASSPDRNDRTQYF
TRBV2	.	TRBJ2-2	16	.	TGTGCCAGCAGTGAATGGGGCGGGACCAACACCGGGGAGCTGTTTTTT	CASSEWGGTNTGELFF
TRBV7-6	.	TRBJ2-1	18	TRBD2	TGTGCCAGCAGCTTAGCGGGTTGGGGAGCGGGAGTTGGCAATGAGCAGTTCTTC	CASSLAGWGAGVGNEQFF
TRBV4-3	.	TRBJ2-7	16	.	TGCGCCAGCAGCCAAGATACGATCGGGACTTCCTACGAGCAGTACTTC	CASSQDTIGTSYEQYF
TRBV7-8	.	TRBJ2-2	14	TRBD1	TGTGCCAGCAGGGTGACAGGGGACACCGGGGAGCTGTTTTTT	CASRVTGDTGELFF
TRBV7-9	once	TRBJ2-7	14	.	TGTGCCAGCAGCTTAGTAAACAGGAAGGACGAGCAGTACTTC	CASSLVNRKDEQYF
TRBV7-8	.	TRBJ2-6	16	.	TGTGCCAGCAGATACAGCCACCTTTCTGGGGCCAACGTCCTGACTTTC	CASRYSHLSGANVLTF
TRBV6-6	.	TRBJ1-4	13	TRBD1	TGTGCCAGCAGGGACAGGGAATCTGAAAAACTGTTTTTT	CASRDRESEKLFF
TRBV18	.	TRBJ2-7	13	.	TGTGCCAGCTCACCAGCGGATTCCTACGAGCAGTACTTC	CASSPADSYEQYF
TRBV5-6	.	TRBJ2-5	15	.	TGTGCCAGCGACTTGGGCCTGCAGGGTCAGGAGACCCAGTACTTC	CASDLGLQGQETQYF
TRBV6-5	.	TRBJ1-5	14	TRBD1	TGTGCCAGCAGTCCGGGACAGGGCGGGCAGCCCCAGCATTTT	CASSPGQGGQPQHF
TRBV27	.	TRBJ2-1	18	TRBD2	TGTGCCAGCAGTTTAGAGTTCGCGGGAGGGAGCTCCTACAATGAGCAGTTCTTC	CASSLEFAGGSSYNEQFF
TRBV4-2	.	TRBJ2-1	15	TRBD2	TGTGCCAGCAGCCGGAGCGGGGGAGTTAACAATGAGCAGTTCTTC	CASSRSGGVNNEQFF
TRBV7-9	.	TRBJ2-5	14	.	TGTGCCAGCAGCTTCGAGGCTAGCAGCCAGACCCAGTACTTC	CASSFEASSQTQYF
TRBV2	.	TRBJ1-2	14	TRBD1	TGTGCCAGCAACCCGGGACAGGGGAACTATGGCTACACCTTC	CASNPGQGNYGYTF
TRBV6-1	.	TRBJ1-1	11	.	TGTGCCAGCAGTTCTTCAGTGGCAGCTTTCTTT	CASSSSVAAFF
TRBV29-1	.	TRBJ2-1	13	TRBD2	TGCAGCGTGACTAGCGGGGGAGACAATGAGCAGTTCTTC	CSVTSGGDNEQFF
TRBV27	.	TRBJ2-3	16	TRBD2	TGTGCCAGCAGTCCCGGACTAGCGGGAGGCCTGGGTACGCAGTATTTT	CASSPGLAGGLGTQYF
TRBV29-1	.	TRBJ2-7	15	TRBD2	TGCAGCGTTGAAGGGGGGAGCGGGAGTATCAACGAGCAGTACTTC	CSVEGGSGSINEQYF
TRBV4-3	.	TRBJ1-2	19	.	TGCGCCAGCAGCCAAGATAAGAGGGAGTCTCCGGAACAAAACTATGGCTACCCCTTC	CASSQDKRESPEQNYGYPF